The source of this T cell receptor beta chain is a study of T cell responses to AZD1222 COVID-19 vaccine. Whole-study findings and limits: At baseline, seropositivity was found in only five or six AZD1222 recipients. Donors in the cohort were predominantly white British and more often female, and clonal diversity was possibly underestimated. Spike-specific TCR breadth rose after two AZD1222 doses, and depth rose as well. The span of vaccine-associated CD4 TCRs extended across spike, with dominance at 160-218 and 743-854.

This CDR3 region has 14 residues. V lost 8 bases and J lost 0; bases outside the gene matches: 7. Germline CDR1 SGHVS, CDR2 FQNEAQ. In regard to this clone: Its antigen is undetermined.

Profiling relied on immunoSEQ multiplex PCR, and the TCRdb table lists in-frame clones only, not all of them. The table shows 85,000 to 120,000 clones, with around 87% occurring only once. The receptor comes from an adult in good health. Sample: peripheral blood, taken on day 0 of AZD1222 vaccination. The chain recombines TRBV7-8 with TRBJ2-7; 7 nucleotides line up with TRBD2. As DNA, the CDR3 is TGTGCCAGCGGCCCGGGCGGGAGCTCCTACGAGCAGTACTTC. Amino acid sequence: CASGPGGSSYEQYF.